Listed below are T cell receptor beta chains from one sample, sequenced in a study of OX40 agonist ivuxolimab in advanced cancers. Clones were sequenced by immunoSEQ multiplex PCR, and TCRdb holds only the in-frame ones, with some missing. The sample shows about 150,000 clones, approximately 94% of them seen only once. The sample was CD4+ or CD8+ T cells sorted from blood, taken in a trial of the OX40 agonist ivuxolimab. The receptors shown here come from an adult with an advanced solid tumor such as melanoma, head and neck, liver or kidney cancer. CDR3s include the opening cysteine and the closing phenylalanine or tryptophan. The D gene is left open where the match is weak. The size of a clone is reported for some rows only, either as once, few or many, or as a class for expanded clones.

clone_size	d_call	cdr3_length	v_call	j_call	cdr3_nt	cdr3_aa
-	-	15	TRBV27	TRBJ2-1	TGTGCCAGCAGTTTAGCGGGAAGGTCCTACAATGAGCAGTTCTTC	CASSLAGRSYNEQFF
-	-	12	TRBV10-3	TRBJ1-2	TGTGCCACCTCGGACATGGACTATGGCTACACCTTC	CATSDMDYGYTF
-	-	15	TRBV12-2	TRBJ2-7	TGTGCAAGTCGCTCGGGACTAGCGGACTCCTACGAGCAGTACTTC	CASRSGLADSYEQYF
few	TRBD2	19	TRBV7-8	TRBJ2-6	TGTGCCAGCAGCTTAGCGCGAATCGGGGGGGCCTCTGGGGCCAACGTCCTGACTTTC	CASSLARIGGASGANVLTF
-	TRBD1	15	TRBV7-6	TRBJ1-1	TGTGCCAGCAGCTTAGGGGGGACAGGGGGCACTGAAGCTTTCTTT	CASSLGGTGGTEAFF
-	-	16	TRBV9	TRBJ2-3	TGTGCCAGCAGCGTATCCGGCTCGTTGACTGCGGATACGCAGTATTTT	CASSVSGSLTADTQYF
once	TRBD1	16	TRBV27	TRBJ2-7	TGTGCCAGCAGTTTAAGGTTCACAGGGGCATCCTACGAGCAGTACTTC	CASSLRFTGASYEQYF
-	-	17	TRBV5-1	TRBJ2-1	TGCGCCAACAGCCCTACACTACCCCGGACCGCTTACAATGAGCAGTTCTTC	CANSPTLPRTAYNEQFF
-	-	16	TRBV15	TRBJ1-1	TGTGCCACCAGCAGAGTAAGTGGCCTGATGAACACTGAAGCTTTCTTT	CATSRVSGLMNTEAFF
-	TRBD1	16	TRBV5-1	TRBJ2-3	TGCGCCAGCAGCCCCATCCCCGGGACAGGTTCAGATACGCAGTATTTT	CASSPIPGTGSDTQYF
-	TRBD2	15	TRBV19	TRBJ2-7	TGTGCCAGTAGGTCCGGACTAGCGGGAGGGAACGAGCAGTACTTC	CASRSGLAGGNEQYF
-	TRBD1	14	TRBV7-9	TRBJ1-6	TGTGCCAGCAGCTTAGAACAGGGGTTGACACCCCTCCACTTT	CASSLEQGLTPLHF
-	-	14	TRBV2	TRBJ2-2	TGTGCCAGCAAAAAAGCCCACAGCACCGGGGAGCTGTTTTTT	CASKKAHSTGELFF
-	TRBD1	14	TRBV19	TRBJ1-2	TGTGCCAGCCAATGGACAGGGGGAAACTATGGCTACACCTTC	CASQWTGGNYGYTF
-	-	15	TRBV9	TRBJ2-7	TGTGCCAGCAGCGTAGGTACCGGGGTTTCCTACGAGCAGTACTTC	CASSVGTGVSYEQYF
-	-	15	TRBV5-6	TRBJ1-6	TGTGCCAGCAGCTTGAACGGCAGGGGTGATTCACCCCTCCACTTT	CASSLNGRGDSPLHF
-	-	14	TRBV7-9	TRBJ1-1	TGTGCCAGCAGCCGTGGGCAGGAGGACACTGAAGCTTTCTTT	CASSRGQEDTEAFF
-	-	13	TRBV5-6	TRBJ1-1	TGTGCCAGCAGCTTGTGGGCCTACGGAGAAGTCTGCTTT	CASSLWAYGEVCF
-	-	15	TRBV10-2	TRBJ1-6	TGCGCCAGCAGTGAGGGGCTCGCTAACGCCTCACCCCTCCACTTT	CASSEGLANASPLHF
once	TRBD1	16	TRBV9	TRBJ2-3	TGTGCCAGCAGCGTAGATGGACAGGGTGTAGCGGATACGCAGTATTTT	CASSVDGQGVADTQYF
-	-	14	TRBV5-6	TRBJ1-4	TGTGCCAGCAGCCGGCGAGCAACTAATGAAAAACTGTTTTTT	CASSRRATNEKLFF
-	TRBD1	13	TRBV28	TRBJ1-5	TGTGCCAGCAGGACAGGGGGCTCTCAGCCCCAGCATTTT	CASRTGGSQPQHF
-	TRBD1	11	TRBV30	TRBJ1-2	TGTGCCTTTGGGACAGGCCAGGGCTACACCTTC	CAFGTGQGYTF
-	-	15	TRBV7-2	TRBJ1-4	TGTGCCAGCAGCTTGGGAAGGTCCTTGGGTGAAAAACTGTTTTTT	CASSLGRSLGEKLFF
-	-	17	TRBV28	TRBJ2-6	TGTGCCAGCAGTTCCCCGGCAGGGAGACCCGGGGCCAACGTCCTGACTTTC	CASSSPAGRPGANVLTF
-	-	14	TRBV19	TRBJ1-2	TGTGCCCGCCCCGGGGTCTTGTTTGGCTATGGCTACACCTTC	CARPGVLFGYGYTF
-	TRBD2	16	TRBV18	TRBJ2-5	TGTGCCAGCTCGCCTGGGCTAGCGGGAACCGGCGGGACCCAGTACTTC	CASSPGLAGTGGTQYF
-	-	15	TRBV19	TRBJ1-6	TGTGCCAGCCGAGCGGGGGTTTCCTATAATTCACCCCTCCACTTT	CASRAGVSYNSPLHF
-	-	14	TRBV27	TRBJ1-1	TGTGCCAGCACCCCCCGGGTCATGAACACTGAAGCTTTCTTT	CASTPRVMNTEAFF
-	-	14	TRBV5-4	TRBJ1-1	TGTGCCAGCAGCTTGGAGAAGGGGCTGACCGAAGCTTTCTTT	CASSLEKGLTEAFF
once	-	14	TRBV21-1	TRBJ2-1	TGTGCCAGCAGCACCAAGGAAATTTACAATGAGCAGTTCTTC	CASSTKEIYNEQFF
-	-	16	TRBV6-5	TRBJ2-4	TGTGCCAGCAGTTACTCAGTTGGTCGGGGGATGGCCATTCAGTACTTC	CASSYSVGRGMAIQYF
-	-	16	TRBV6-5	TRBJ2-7	TGTGCCAGCAGTTACTCGATTACGGGACATGCCTACGAGCAGTACTTC	CASSYSITGHAYEQYF
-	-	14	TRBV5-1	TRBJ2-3	TGCGCCGCCAGCTACCGCGGGGGCGCAGATACGCAGTATTTT	CAASYRGGADTQYF
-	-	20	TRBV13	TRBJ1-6	TGTGCCAGCAGCTTCGGGGGGATCCAGACAGTGAGCTCCTATAATTCACCCCTCCACTTT	CASSFGGIQTVSSYNSPLHF
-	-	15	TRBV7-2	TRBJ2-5	TGTGCCAGCAGCTTAAGCCAGACTTCACAAGAGACCCAGTACTTC	CASSLSQTSQETQYF
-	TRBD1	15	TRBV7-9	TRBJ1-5	TGTGCCAGCAGCTCCTCCGAGACAGGGCTTCAGCCCCAGCATTTT	CASSSSETGLQPQHF
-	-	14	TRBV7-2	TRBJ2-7	TGTGCCAGCAGATCCGGACGGGATTCCTACGAGCAGTACTTC	CASRSGRDSYEQYF
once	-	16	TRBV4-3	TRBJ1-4	TGCGCCAGCAGCCAAGTCCGGCGCAGGACCCATGAAAAACTGTTTTTT	CASSQVRRRTHEKLFF
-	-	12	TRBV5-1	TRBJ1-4	TGCGCCAGCAGCTTGTCCCCCGAAAAACTGTTTTTT	CASSLSPEKLFF
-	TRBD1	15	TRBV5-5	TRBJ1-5	TGTGCCAGCACCTTGACAGGGAATAGCAATCAGCCCCAGCATTTT	CASTLTGNSNQPQHF
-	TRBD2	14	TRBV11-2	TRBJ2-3	TGTGCCAGCGGAGCGGGGGGGCCGGGAGATACGCAGTATTTT	CASGAGGPGDTQYF
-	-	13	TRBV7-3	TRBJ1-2	TGTGCCAGCACCCATGGGGGGAACTATGGCTACACCTTC	CASTHGGNYGYTF
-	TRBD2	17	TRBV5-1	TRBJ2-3	TGCGCCAGCAGCTTGGGGTCCGGGGGGACTAGCACAGATACGCAGTATTTT	CASSLGSGGTSTDTQYF
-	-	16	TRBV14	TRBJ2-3	TGTGCCAGCAGCCAAGGGGCATCATCTAGCACAGATACGCAGTATTTT	CASSQGASSSTDTQYF
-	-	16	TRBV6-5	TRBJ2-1	TGTGCCAGCAGTTATAGAGGCGGCAGATCCTACAATGAGCAGTTCTTC	CASSYRGGRSYNEQFF
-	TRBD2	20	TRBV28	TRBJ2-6	TGTGCCAGCAGATCGTCCATCGTCAAGCGGGGTGCCTCTGGGGCCAACGTCCTGACTTTC	CASRSSIVKRGASGANVLTF
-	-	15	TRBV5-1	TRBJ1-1	TGCGCCAGCAGCTTCTTCGGTGGGGTGGTCACTGAAGCTTTCTTT	CASSFFGGVVTEAFF
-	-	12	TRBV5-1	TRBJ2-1	TGCGCCAGCAGCTTGGAGGGTAATGAGCAGTTCTTC	CASSLEGNEQFF
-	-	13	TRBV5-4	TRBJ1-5	TGTGCCAGCAGCTCGGACAGTAATCAGCCCCAGCATTTT	CASSSDSNQPQHF
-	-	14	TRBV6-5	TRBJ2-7	TGTGCCAGCAGTTACGGAGGGTCGAACTACGAGCAGTACTTC	CASSYGGSNYEQYF
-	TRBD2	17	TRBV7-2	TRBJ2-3	TGTGCCAGCAGCGATGGGAGGACTAGCGGGAGGAAAGATACGCAGTATTTT	CASSDGRTSGRKDTQYF
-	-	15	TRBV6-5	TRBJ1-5	TGTGCCAGCAGGGCCTTCGAACGGGAGTTGCAGCCCCAGCATTTT	CASRAFERELQPQHF
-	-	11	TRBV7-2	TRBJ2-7	TGTGCCAGCAGCTCGTACTCCGAGCAGTACTTC	CASSSYSEQYF
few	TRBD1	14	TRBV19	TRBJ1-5	TGTGCCAGTAGTACAAGACAGGGGGATCAGCCCCAGCATTTT	CASSTRQGDQPQHF
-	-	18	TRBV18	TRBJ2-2	TGTGCCAGCTCACCAAACTCTGACCAGGGGTGGGGCACCGGGGAGCTGTTTTTT	CASSPNSDQGWGTGELFF
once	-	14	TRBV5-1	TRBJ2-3	TGCGCCAGCAGCCCCAGGGTTGGCACAGATACGCAGTATTTT	CASSPRVGTDTQYF
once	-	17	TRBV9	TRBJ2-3	TGTGCCAGCAGCCATACTTCCCTAGCGACCAGGGCAGATACGCAGTATTTT	CASSHTSLATRADTQYF
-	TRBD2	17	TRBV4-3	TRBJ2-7	TGCGCCAGCAGCCAAGACTACCGGGGGGGTAGGTCCTACGAGCAGTACTTC	CASSQDYRGGRSYEQYF